What follows are 29 T cell receptor beta chains derived from one specimen sequenced in a study of T cell responses to AZD1222 COVID-19 vaccine (TCRdb year 2021). Receptors were amplified or captured by the immunoSEQ multiplex PCR assay. TCRdb holds this immuneACCESS table with in-frame rearrangements only. Some clones are missing; in checked studies, unresolved V genes explain under half, and the rest has no known cause. Counted in this sample were 90,000 to 120,000 clones; around 92% of them appeared once. The ten largest clones add up to roughly 8.7% of the sample. The time point tag for this specimen amounts to: about 28 days (+/-7) after the second vaccine dose. Sequenced material: peripheral blood, taken 28 days after the second AZD1222 dose. These receptors all stem from an adult who received the AZD1222 COVID-19 vaccine.

The genes are TRBV6-1 and TRBJ2-3; a possible D gene is TRBD1 (6 bases). The CDR3 length is 16 residues. The germline gives CDR1 MNHNS, CDR2 SASEGT. The V gene lost 4 bases and the J gene lost 2 bases, with 16 bases spanning the gap. This chain's CDR3 is CASSGFRDTNTDTQYF. As DNA, the CDR3 is TGTGCCAGCAGTGGATTCCGGGACACGAACACAGATACGCAGTATTTT.

J is TRBJ2-2 and V is TRBV9, with D unclear. The CDR3 totals 16 residues. V was shortened by 0 bases and J by 2 bases, with 11 bases between the two germline ends. Germline assignment: CDR1 SGDLS and CDR2 YYNGEE. The CDR3 here is CASSVDGRPNTGELFF. Written as DNA, the CDR3 is TGTGCCAGCAGCGTAGATGGCAGGCCCAACACCGGGGAGCTGTTTTTT.

The J gene is TRBJ2-1, the V gene TRBV19; D uncertain. Deletions cut 3 bases from V and 7 bases from J, with 7 bases between. CDR1 LNHDA and CDR2 SQIVND come from the germline V gene (reference sequence). This CDR3 has 12 residues. CDR3 nucleotides: TGTGCCAGTAGTATTGCCCGGAATGAGCAGTTCTTC. It yields the protein CASSIARNEQFF.

The sample holds one count of this clone. This chain joins TRBV1 and TRBJ2-7; the DNA was not used to check the table's D call, TRBD1. TRBV1 is reported as a pseudogene. The CDR3 extends over 14 amino acids. CDR3 nucleotide sequence: TGCACCAGCAGCCACCGCGGACACCCTGGCGAGCAGTACTTC. It encodes CTSSHRGHPGEQYF.

V usage is TRBV18 and J usage is TRBJ2-3, with D perhaps assigned TRBD1 or TRBD2 (5 bases each). The V gene lost 3 bases and the J gene lost 0 bases, with 19 bases spanning the gap. Per germline, CDR1 KGHSH and CDR2 LQKENI. CDR3 length: 18 amino acids. The CDR3 loop is CASSPLPRTGRSTDTQYF. DNA of the CDR3: TGTGCCAGCTCACCGCTCCCAAGGACGGGACGTAGCACAGATACGCAGTATTTT.

The chain links TRBV2 to TRBJ2-3; D remains ambiguous. CDR1 and CDR2 from the germline V gene are SNHLY and FYNNEI. Trimming cost V 1 base and J 0 bases, with 8 bases left between them. The CDR3 is 15 residues long. CDR3 amino acids: CASSEGYGSTDTQYF. The CDR3 bases are TGTGCCAGCAGTGAAGGTTACGGCAGCACAGATACGCAGTATTTT.

The chain links TRBV19 to TRBJ2-7, with 8 bases matching TRBD1. The V gene end was trimmed by 0 bases and the J gene end by 6 bases; junction bases not matched to a gene: 10. CDR1 is LNHDA and CDR2 is SQIVND in the germline V gene (reference sequence). This CDR3 comprises 16 residues. The CDR3 is CASSIDPGQGASEQYF. The CDR3 DNA follows: TGTGCCAGTAGTATAGACCCCGGACAGGGCGCGTCCGAGCAGTACTTC.

This clone appeared a single time. CDR3 nucleotides: TGCGCCAGCAGCTACGGGTCAAACAATGAGCAGTTCTTC. It specifies CASSYGSNNEQFF. This sequence joins TRBV5-1 and TRBJ2-1; the D is unclear. CDR1 SGHRS and CDR2 YFSETQ come from the germline V gene. This CDR3 contains 13 residues. V was shortened by 3 bases and J by 5 bases, with 9 bases between the two germline ends.

This clone was picked up one time. The chain recombines TRBV2 with TRBJ1-1; D gene unclear. Trimming shortened V by 6 bases and J by 0 bases, and 8 bases separated the two germline ends. Looked up from germline, CDR1 is SNHLY and CDR2 is FYNNEI. The CDR3 runs 13 residues. DNA of the CDR3: TGTGCCAGCAGGGAGTCCTTGAACACTGAAGCTTTCTTT. It encodes CASRESLNTEAFF.

CDR3 region: CASSLLDRVSQPQHF. CDR3 in DNA: TGTGCCAGCAGTTTACTCGACAGGGTCAGCCAGCCCCAGCATTTT. The chain combines TRBV28 with TRBJ1-5, with 7 bases identical to TRBD1. CDR3 length: 15 residues. CDR1 MDHEN and CDR2 SYDVKM come from the germline V gene. V lost 2 bases to trimming and J lost 7 bases; unmatched junction nucleotides: 8.

The chain combines TRBV28 with TRBJ1-5; D gene ambiguous. The CDR3 is 14 amino acids. V was clipped by 7 bases and J by 5 bases, with 15 bases between them. Germline CDR1 is MDHEN and CDR2 is SYDVKM. The CDR3 is CASKIGFDYQPQHF. The CDR3 region has the DNA TGTGCCAGCAAGATCGGTTTTGATTATCAGCCCCAGCATTTT.

The rearrangement uses TRBV28 and TRBJ2-1, with D maybe TRBD2 (5 bases). Between the trimmed V and J ends, which lost 6 bases and 8 bases, there was a span of 11 bases. This CDR3 has 12 amino acids. The germline CDR1 and CDR2 sequences are MDHEN and SYDVKM. The CDR3 coding sequence is TGTGCCAGCAGCTTGATTAGCGATGAGCAGTTCTTC. Its translation: CASSLISDEQFF.

V and J are TRBV19 and TRBJ2-7, with 10 bases that match TRBD1. Trimming cost V 6 bases and J 0 bases; bases outside gene matches: 5. Germline values: CDR1 LNHDA, CDR2 SQIVND (reference sequence). The CDR3 extends over 15 amino acids. The CDR3 bases are TGTGCCAGTAGGGAGACAGGGGGCGCCTCCTACGAGCAGTACTTC. Residues: CASRETGGASYEQYF. The full variable domain, in which reference TRBV19 and TRBJ2-7 provide the parts outside the CDR3, is DGGITQSPKYLFRKEGQNVTLSCEQNLNHDAMYWYRQDPGQGLRLIYYSQIVNDFQKGDIAEGYSVSREKKESFPLTVTSAQKNPTAFYLCASRETGGASYEQYFGPGTRLTVT.

This clone occurred once. The V and J genes are TRBV18 and TRBJ1-2, with 8 positions matching TRBD1. There are 16 residues in the CDR3. Germline V lookup: CDR1 KGHSH, CDR2 LQKENI. V dropped 3 bases and J dropped 2; count of bases not matched to a gene: 8. CDR3: CASSPDRARRNYGYTF. The CDR3 nucleotides read TGTGCCAGCTCACCGGACAGGGCAAGGCGAAACTATGGCTACACCTTC.

The J gene is TRBJ2-7, the V gene TRBV7-8; no definite D call. V lost 0 bases and J 4 bases, leaving 7 bases between the germline ends. CDR1 and CDR2 from the germline V gene are SGHVS and FQNEAQ. The CDR3 contains 13 residues. The CDR3 sequence: CASSLAVGYEQYF. CDR3 DNA sequence: TGTGCCAGCAGCTTAGCGGTAGGGTACGAGCAGTACTTC.

The V call is TRBV5-4, the J call TRBJ1-2, with D possibly matching TRBD1 (6 bases). V was cut by 0 bases and J by 2 bases, with 8 bases left in between. The CDR3 covers 14 residues. Germline V gives CDR1 SGHNT, CDR2 YYREEE (reference sequence). The CDR3 DNA reads as TGTGCCAGCAGCTTGGCCACAGGGAACTATGGCTACACCTTC. Encoded protein: CASSLATGNYGYTF.

The chain has TRBV11-2 and TRBJ1-1; TRBD1 agrees at 12 bases. V was clipped by 7 bases and J by 5 bases; unmatched bases: 17. This CDR3 contains 18 residues. Germline V gives CDR1 SGHAT, CDR2 FQNNGV. The chain's CDR3 is CASTQRPWDRGRGTEAFF. In nucleotides, the CDR3 is TGTGCCAGCACTCAGCGACCTTGGGACAGGGGGCGCGGAACTGAAGCTTTCTTT.

The rearrangement joins TRBV6-5 to TRBJ1-5; 7 positions agree with TRBD1. The CDR3 length is 13 residues. V was pared by 6 bases and J by 4 bases, with 3 bases of the junction left unmatched. CDR1 is MNHEY and CDR2 is SVGAGI in the germline V gene. CDR3 in amino acids: CASSGTENQPQHF. Written as DNA, the CDR3 is TGTGCCAGCAGCGGGACAGAAAATCAGCCCCAGCATTTT.

V and J are TRBV7-6 and TRBJ2-7; D gene ambiguous. The CDR3 runs 14 residues. V was trimmed by 6 bases and J by 2 bases, leaving 14 bases between them. Germline values: CDR1 SGHVS, CDR2 FNYEAQ. The CDR3 sequence is CASRSPGPPYEQYF. The CDR3 DNA reads TGTGCCAGCAGGTCACCGGGTCCCCCCTACGAGCAGTACTTC.

The rearrangement uses TRBV11-1 and TRBJ2-7, with a tentative D call TRBD1 (5 bases). V shed 4 bases and J shed 7 bases, with 17 bases lying between them. CDR1 is SGHAT and CDR2 is FQDESV in the germline V gene (reference sequence). The CDR3 sequence is 14 residues long. The CDR3 here is CASSSKGQVGEQYF. The CDR3 DNA is TGTGCCAGCAGCTCAAAGGGGCAGGTGGGAGAGCAGTACTTC.

This sequence joins TRBV29-1 and TRBJ2-3, with 7 bases fitting TRBD1. Trimming removed 5 bases from V and 2 bases from J; junction bases left unmatched: 4. The CDR3 spans 13 residues. The germline CDR1 and CDR2 sequences are SQVTM and ANQGSEA. The CDR3 protein is CSVRGQLTDTQYF. The CDR3 DNA reads as TGCAGCGTTAGGGGACAGCTCACAGATACGCAGTATTTT.

The chain has TRBV5-1 and TRBJ1-3, with 11 nucleotides matching TRBD1. Per germline, CDR1 SGHRS and CDR2 YFSETQ. The length of the CDR3 is 17 residues. V lost 4 bases and J lost 0; bases outside the gene matches: 6. CDR3 nucleotide sequence: TGCGCCAGCAGCCCTGGACAGGGGGCTAACTCTGGAAACACCATATATTTT. Protein sequence: CASSPGQGANSGNTIYF.

The chain has TRBV2 and TRBJ1-1; D is unresolved. The V gene lost 1 base and the J gene lost 5 bases, with 14 bases spanning the gap. Germline V gene sequence: CDR1 SNHLY, CDR2 FYNNEI. This CDR3 region has 15 residues. CDR3 loop: CASSEGIRRRTEAFF. DNA for the CDR3: TGTGCCAGCAGTGAAGGTATCCGACGAAGGACTGAAGCTTTCTTT.

Details on this clone: The sample contains more than one DNA sequence encoding this CDR3. DNA for the CDR3: TGTGCCAGCAGTGAAGCGAGGAGGAACACTGAAGCTTTCTTT. As protein: CASSEARRNTEAFF. This chain joins TRBV6-1 and TRBJ1-1; no clear D gene. The CDR3 contains 14 residues. The V gene lost 0 bases and the J gene lost 1 base, with 6 bases spanning the gap. CDR1 is MNHNS, CDR2 SASEGT, per germline.

V is TRBV2 and J is TRBJ1-1; D not resolved. Trimming left V 7 bases short and J 5 bases short, with 14 bases between. Looked up from germline, CDR1 is SNHLY and CDR2 is FYNNEI. The CDR3 consists of 13 residues. CDR3 amino acids: CASTQRGETEAFF. Here the CDR3 DNA reads TGTGCCAGCACCCAGCGGGGAGAGACTGAAGCTTTCTTT.

The V gene is TRBV2, the J gene TRBJ1-2; D possibly corresponds to TRBD1 (5 bases). From germline, CDR1 is SNHLY and CDR2 FYNNEI. The CDR3 is made up of 13 amino acids. The germline V and J ends were trimmed by 7 bases and 4 bases, with 13 bases remaining between them. The CDR3 here is CASNLGGAYGYTF. The CDR3 DNA is TGTGCCAGCAATTTGGGGGGAGCCTATGGCTACACCTTC.

CDR3: CASSTRRALAKNIQYF. Written as DNA, the CDR3 is TGTGCCAGCAGCACCCGACGGGCCCTAGCCAAAAACATTCAGTACTTC. The chain joins TRBV7-3 to TRBJ2-4; D gene unclear. Trimming stripped 5 bases from V and 0 bases from J, with 14 bases between. The germline V gene encodes CDR1 SGHTA and CDR2 FQGTGA. The CDR3 covers 16 residues.

V gene TRBV5-1 combines with J gene TRBJ1-4; D is possibly TRBD1 (6 bases). CDR3 length: 14 amino acids. Germline assignment: CDR1 SGHRS and CDR2 YFSETQ. V lost 4 bases, J lost 4 bases, and 11 bases lay in between. The CDR3 reads CASSQGHLNEKLFF. The CDR3 DNA sequence: TGCGCCAGCAGCCAGGGACACCTTAATGAAAAACTGTTTTTT.

The genes are TRBV6-2 or TRBV6-3 and TRBJ2-3; 7 bases match TRBD2. This CDR3 is built from 17 residues. The V segment lost 0 bases and the J segment 1 base; nucleotides outside the gene matches: 7. Germline V gene sequence: CDR1 MNHEY, CDR2 SVGEGT. CDR3 in amino acids: CASSYSMGGVRTDTQYF. CDR3 sequence (DNA): TGTGCCAGCAGTTACTCGATGGGGGGGGTTCGCACAGATACGCAGTATTTT.